This entry lists 21 T cell receptor beta chains sequenced from one sample in a study of response to subunit inactivated influenza vaccine. TCRdb ran MiXCR on the RT-PCR reads and lists one entry per CDR3 protein. The sample lists more than 600,000 distinct CDR3 sequences, 18% occurring once. Here the sequenced sample was PBMCs from blood, taken less than 6 days after vaccination. The receptors derive from a man aged 50-60 years who received an inactivated influenza vaccine.

This chain uses TRBV5-5 with TRBJ2-7, with TRBD1 identical over 10 bases. In germline, CDR1 is SGHKS, CDR2 YYEKEE (reference sequence). V lost 4 bases, J lost 1 base, and 5 bases stayed unmatched. The length of the CDR3 is 15 residues. The CDR3 nucleotides read TGTGCCAGCAGCCGGGACAGGGGCAAGTCCTACGAGCAGTACTTC. Its protein is CASSRDRGKSYEQYF.

This clonotype was recorded a few times. The chain joins TRBV11-2 to TRBJ2-4; tentatively, D is TRBD1 or TRBD2 (5 bases each). The CDR3 loop spans 19 amino acids. V gave up 4 bases and J gave up 1 base, with 23 bases separating them. Germline CDR1 is SGHAT and CDR2 is FQNNGV. The CDR3 DNA reads TGTGCCAGCAGCTCGCCCCCGGGACGGCGAGCCTTTGCCAAAAACATTCAGTACTTC. It codes for CASSSPPGRRAFAKNIQYF.

This clonotype was recorded a few times. Its ends do not fully match the called genes, so a read error is possible. The chain carries TRBV11-2 and TRBJ2-2, with TRBD1 as a possible D gene (6 bases). This CDR3 has 11 amino acids. Looked up from germline, CDR1 is SGHAT and CDR2 is FQNNGV. For the CDR3, the DNA is TGTGCCAGCAGCTTAGCAGGGGCGCTGTTTTTT. Translating gives CASSLAGALFF.

This clonotype was counted at least ten times. This sequence joins TRBV10-2 and TRBJ2-7; 7 nucleotides agree with TRBD1. This CDR3 comprises 16 residues. Germline CDR1 is WSHSY and CDR2 is SAAADI. V lost 4 bases, J lost 5 bases, and 14 bases stayed unmatched. This CDR3 is CASSVSRDRLVHEQYF. Here the CDR3 DNA reads TGCGCCAGCAGTGTCTCCCGGGACAGACTTGTGCACGAGCAGTACTTC.

The table lists this clonotype with a few counts. The rearrangement links TRBV2 to TRBJ1-5, with no clear D. The CDR3 loop spans 14 amino acids. Germline CDR1 SNHLY, CDR2 FYNNEI. V dropped 3 bases and J dropped 2 bases, with 8 bases sitting between them. Written as DNA, the CDR3 is TGTGCCAGCAGTGATTCTTGGGGCAATCAGCCCCAGCATTTT. It is translated as CASSDSWGNQPQHF.

This clonotype was seen ten or more times. V gene TRBV20-1 combines with J gene TRBJ2-1; D ambiguous. V shed 3 bases and J shed 2 bases, with 11 bases lying between them. The CDR3 has 14 residues. In germline, CDR1 is DFQATT, CDR2 SNEGSKA (reference sequence). The CDR3 sequence: CSASATGPYNEQFF. In DNA, the CDR3 is TGCAGTGCTAGTGCAACTGGACCCTACAATGAGCAGTTCTTC.

The chain joins TRBV3-1 to TRBJ2-7; 9 bases are shared with TRBD1. This CDR3 is 14 amino acids long. The V and J ends lost 8 bases and 2 bases, in that order; junction bases with no gene match: 7. CDR1 and CDR2 (germline): LGHDT, YNNKEL (reference sequence). As DNA, the CDR3 is TGTGCCAGCGGGGGGACAGGGACCACCTACGAGCAGTACTTC. Amino acids: CASGGTGTTYEQYF.

This clonotype has at least ten counts. V and J are TRBV28 and TRBJ2-3, with a possible D match to TRBD1 (5 bases). This CDR3 comprises 16 residues. Germline CDR1 MDHEN, CDR2 SYDVKM. The germline V and J ends were trimmed by 5 bases and 2 bases, with 17 bases remaining between them. DNA of the CDR3: TGTGCCAGCAGTCCGCCAAGGACAACCATCACAGATACGCAGTATTTT. Encoded protein: CASSPPRTTITDTQYF.

This clonotype was recorded a few times. The chain couples TRBV6-1 to TRBJ2-5; the D gene is possibly TRBD2 (5 bases). The CDR3 is made up of 13 amino acids. Trimming shortened V by 6 bases and J by 2 bases, and 10 bases separated the two germline ends. The V gene's germline CDR1 is MNHNS and CDR2 SASEGT. This CDR3 reads CASRPPGQETQYF. In DNA, the CDR3 is TGTGCCAGCAGGCCACCGGGGCAAGAGACCCAGTACTTC.

CDR3 sequence: CSARGGGHSNQPQHF. CDR3 in DNA: TGCAGTGCTAGAGGGGGGGGACATAGCAATCAGCCCCAGCATTTT. The J gene is TRBJ1-5, the V gene TRBV20-1; tentatively, D is TRBD1 (6 bases). CDR1 and CDR2 from the germline V gene are DFQATT and SNEGSKA (reference sequence). The CDR3 loop spans 15 amino acids. The germline V and J ends were trimmed by 1 base and 0 bases, with 10 bases remaining between them.

This chain links TRBV11-1 with TRBJ2-2; TRBD2 matches at 8 bases. The V gene end was trimmed by 4 bases and the J gene end by 0 bases; junction bases not matched to a gene: 16. CDR3 size: 20 residues. CDR1 SGHAT and CDR2 FQDESV come from the germline V gene (reference sequence). The chain's CDR3 is CASSSYLTSAHFANTGELFF. Here the CDR3 DNA reads TGTGCCAGCAGCTCCTACCTGACTAGCGCCCACTTCGCGAACACCGGGGAGCTGTTTTTT. The full variable domain, completed using reference TRBV11-1 and TRBJ2-2, is EAEVAQSPRYKITEKSQAVAFWCDPISGHATLYWYRQILGQGPELLVQFQDESVVDDSQLPKDRFSAERLKGVDSTLKIQPAELGDSAMYLCASSSYLTSAHFANTGELFFGEGSRLTVL.

This clonotype occurred many times. The rearrangement links TRBV24-1 to TRBJ1-4; D possibly corresponds to TRBD1 (5 bases). CDR1 KGHDR and CDR2 SFDVKD come from the germline V gene. CDR3 length: 14 residues. V lost 2 bases to trimming and J lost 4 bases, with 7 bases between them. The CDR3 here is CATSDSTVNEKLFF. For the CDR3, the DNA is TGTGCCACCAGTGATTCGACAGTTAATGAAAAACTGTTTTTT.

This clonotype was recorded at least ten times. The V and J genes are TRBV5-1 and TRBJ1-5; D may be TRBD1 (5 bases). V was cut by 0 bases and J by 0 bases, with 10 bases left in between. The CDR3 runs 16 residues. Germline loops: CDR1 SGHRS, CDR2 YFSETQ. CDR3 region: CASSLDGGYSNQPQHF. The CDR3, as DNA: TGCGCCAGCAGCTTGGATGGGGGATATAGCAATCAGCCCCAGCATTTT. Looking up the rest from reference TRBV5-1 and TRBJ1-5 gives the full variable domain: KAGVTQTPRYLIKTRGQQVTLSCSPISGHRSVSWYQQTPGQGLQFLFEYFSETQRNKGNFPGRFSGRQFSNSRSEMNVSTLELGDSALYLCASSLDGGYSNQPQHFGDGTRLSIL.

This chain connects TRBV11-2 to TRBJ1-4, with 7 bases matching TRBD1. V shed 2 bases and J 7 bases; nucleotides not matched to a gene: 10. Per the germline V gene, CDR1 is SGHAT and CDR2 is FQNNGV. The CDR3 is made up of 16 amino acids. CDR3 coding DNA: TGTGCCAGCAGCTTATTAGGAGACAGGGTGCGTGAAAAACTGTTTTTT. Residues: CASSLLGDRVREKLFF. The full variable domain, in which reference TRBV11-2 and TRBJ1-4 provide the parts outside the CDR3, is EAGVAQSPRYKIIEKRQSVAFWCNPISGHATLYWYQQILGQGPKLLIQFQNNGVVDDSQLPKDRFSAERLKGVDSTLKIQPAKLEDSAVYLCASSLLGDRVREKLFFGSGTQLSVL.

This clonotype was detected many times. This chain links TRBV12-3 or TRBV12-4 with TRBJ1-1; D perhaps matches TRBD1 (5 bases). This CDR3 spans 13 amino acids. With 4 bases removed from V and 5 bases from J, the gap between germline ends came to 11 bases. The CDR3 here is CASSYGGITEAFF. The CDR3 DNA sequence: TGTGCCAGCAGTTATGGGGGGATTACTGAAGCTTTCTTT.

The J gene is TRBJ1-1, the V gene TRBV29-1, with D possibly TRBD1 on 6 matching bases. This CDR3 spans 13 amino acids. V was pared by 6 bases and J by 2 bases, with 13 bases between. The V gene's germline CDR1 is SQVTM and CDR2 ANQGSEA. The chain's CDR3 is CSVDGQSNTEAFF. In DNA form, the CDR3 reads TGCAGCGTCGACGGACAGTCAAACACTGAAGCTTTCTTT.

The rearrangement joins TRBV7-9 to TRBJ2-7; D gene uncertain. This CDR3 region has 15 residues. V was pared by 5 bases and J by 0 bases, with 14 bases between. From germline, CDR1 is SEHNR and CDR2 FQNEAQ (reference sequence). Written as DNA, the CDR3 is TGTGCCAGCAGCAACGTTCGGAGTATCTCCTACGAGCAGTACTTC. Encoded protein: CASSNVRSISYEQYF.

This clonotype has more than one count but fewer than ten. This chain joins TRBV5-1 and TRBJ2-1, with D tentatively TRBD2 (6 bases). V dropped 6 bases and J dropped 5 bases, with 18 bases sitting between them. This CDR3 is 15 amino acids long. Germline V gene lookup returns CDR1 SGHRS and CDR2 YFSETQ. In DNA form, the CDR3 reads TGCGCCAGCATCAAAGCGTTTGGGGAGGACAATGAGCAGTTCTTC. Protein sequence: CASIKAFGEDNEQFF.

There are a few counts of this clonotype. The chain joins TRBV2 to TRBJ1-5; TRBD1 might be the D (6 bases). The CDR3 extends over 15 amino acids. Per the germline V gene, CDR1 is SNHLY and CDR2 is FYNNEI. Trimming left V 10 bases short and J 3 bases short, with 19 bases between. This CDR3 reads CATGRQEKYNQPQHF. DNA for the CDR3: TGTGCCACAGGGCGACAGGAGAAATACAATCAGCCCCAGCATTTT.

In DNA form, the CDR3 reads TGCGCCAGCAGCTCCCTGGGTGAAGCGGATACCTACGAGCAGTACTTC. Translating gives CASSSLGEADTYEQYF. The chain links TRBV5-1 to TRBJ2-7, with D possibly TRBD2 on 5 matching bases. The CDR3 is 16 amino acids. V lost 3 bases, J lost 2 bases, and 18 bases lay in between. Germline V gives CDR1 SGHRS, CDR2 YFSETQ.

This clonotype was seen only a few times. This chain uses TRBV29-1 with TRBJ1-5; possibly TRBD1 for D (6 bases). V was pared by 6 bases and J by 4 bases, with 10 bases between. Looked up from germline, CDR1 is SQVTM and CDR2 is ANQGSEA. The CDR3 sequence is 12 residues long. The CDR3 DNA is TGCAGCGTCGCCGACAGGAATCAGCCCCAGCATTTT. Amino acid sequence: CSVADRNQPQHF.